This T cell receptor beta chain was found in a study of blood T cell repertoires in COVID-19. The ends were cut back, 3 bases at V and 11 bases at J, with 17 bases in the middle. CDR3 length: 14 amino acids. CDR1 is ENHRY, CDR2 SYGVKD, per germline. Participant reports of clinical history set cohort assignment. The assay was immunoSEQ multiplex PCR, and TCRdb's table has in-frame clones only and misses some. Of about 180,000 clones detected, 89% appear once; the ten largest clones hold under 2.5%. The sequencing sample was made of PBMCs or T cells enriched from blood (not recorded which). This chain links TRBV10-3 with TRBJ1-5, with D maybe TRBD1 (6 bases). The TCR originated in a woman in her thirties or forties with acute COVID-19. The CDR3 nucleotides are TGTGCCATCAGTGAAACACACCCCAGGGGAGCCCAGCATTTT. Its protein is CAISETHPRGAQHF.